The 18 T cell receptor beta chains in this list originate from one sample, sequenced in a study of Ad26.COV2.S vaccination and SARS-CoV-2 variants. As to treatment: 15 to 20 received Ad26.COV2.S at low or high dose, single or two shots; a few received placebo; per-sample allocation not given. Collection of samples fell on day 63 after the first vaccine or placebo injection. TCRdb's table, derived via immunoSEQ multiplex PCR, lists solely in-frame clones and lacks some. Of around 450,000 clones in the sample, less than 95% were seen once. Material: peripheral blood, obtained in a trial of Ad26.COV2.S vaccine versus placebo. These receptors were taken from a person aged 18-65 years who received the Ad26.COV2.S COVID-19 vaccine or a placebo.

The J gene is TRBJ2-7, the V gene TRBV6-6; the match to TRBD2 covers 11 bases. CDR1 MNHNY and CDR2 SVGAGI come from the germline V gene (reference sequence). The CDR3 spans 14 residues. V lost 7 bases to trimming and J lost 3 bases; unmatched junction nucleotides: 5. CDR3 nucleotides: TGTGCCAGCAATCCGGGACTAGCGGTCTACGAGCAGTACTTC. It codes for CASNPGLAVYEQYF.

The chain recombines TRBV29-1 with TRBJ2-2; 8 bases match TRBD2. The CDR3 contains 14 residues. Germline assignment: CDR1 SQVTM and CDR2 ANQGSEA. The junction had 5 bases not matched to a gene; V was cut back by 4 bases and J by 4 bases. CDR3 coding DNA: TGCAGCGTTGTGCCCGGGACTAGCACCGGGGAGCTGTTTTTT. This translates into CSVVPGTSTGELFF.

V usage is TRBV28 and J usage is TRBJ2-7; D is tentatively TRBD1 or TRBD2 (5 bases each). Trimming stripped 3 bases from V and 2 bases from J, with 14 bases between. The CDR3 loop spans 15 amino acids. Germline assignment: CDR1 MDHEN and CDR2 SYDVKM. The chain's CDR3 is CASSFRGEVPYEQYF. The CDR3, as DNA: TGTGCCAGCAGTTTTCGAGGGGAAGTACCCTACGAGCAGTACTTC.

The chain is built from TRBV28 and TRBJ2-5; no clear D gene. The germline CDR1 and CDR2 sequences are MDHEN and SYDVKM. The CDR3 loop spans 13 amino acids. The V gene lost 2 bases and the J gene lost 5 bases, with 9 bases spanning the gap. The CDR3 sequence: CASSLVGMETQYF. The CDR3 nucleotides are TGTGCCAGCAGTTTAGTAGGGATGGAGACCCAGTACTTC.

The V call is TRBV28, the J call TRBJ1-2; D may be TRBD1 (6 bases). The CDR3 is 13 amino acids. The germline gives CDR1 MDHEN, CDR2 SYDVKM. V was pared by 3 bases and J by 8 bases, with 13 bases between. DNA of the CDR3: TGTGCCAGCAGTTTTAGGGGGGCGAGGGGCTACACCTTC. Protein product: CASSFRGARGYTF.

The V call is TRBV28, the J call TRBJ1-5, with D perhaps matching TRBD1 (5 bases). The CDR3 is 15 amino acids. V gave up 6 bases and J gave up 3 bases, with 15 bases separating them. The germline V gene encodes CDR1 MDHEN and CDR2 SYDVKM. CDR3: CASSSAGLPNQPQHF. Written as DNA, the CDR3 is TGTGCCAGCAGCTCTGCAGGGCTTCCCAATCAGCCCCAGCATTTT. The full variable domain, completed using reference TRBV28 and TRBJ1-5, is DVKVTQSSRYLVKRTGEKVFLECVQDMDHENMFWYRQDPGLGLRLIYFSYDVKMKEKGDIPEGYSVSREKKERFSLILESASTNQTSMYLCASSSAGLPNQPQHFGDGTRLSIL.

The chain employs TRBV19 and TRBJ2-1; TRBD1 is a possible D gene (7 bases). The V end lost 6 bases, the J end lost 0 bases, and 12 bases lay between the germline ends. The CDR3 is 15 amino acids. CDR1 and CDR2 from the germline V gene are LNHDA and SQIVND (reference sequence). CDR3: CASRPQGGSYNEQFF. CDR3 DNA: TGTGCCAGTAGACCCCAGGGGGGCTCCTACAATGAGCAGTTCTTC.

Remarks on this clone: The sample holds other DNA sequences that translate to the same CDR3. This chain links TRBV27 with TRBJ2-1; D perhaps matches TRBD2 (6 bases). The V gene lost 3 bases and the J gene lost 0 bases, with 12 bases spanning the gap. The germline V gene encodes CDR1 MNHEY and CDR2 SMNVEV (reference sequence). The CDR3 has 16 amino acids. The CDR3 sequence is CASSFSGLSSYNEQFF. In DNA form, the CDR3 reads TGTGCCAGCAGTTTTAGCGGACTAAGCTCCTACAATGAGCAGTTCTTC.

V gene TRBV28 combines with J gene TRBJ2-5; 9 bases fit TRBD2. The germline CDR1 and CDR2 sequences are MDHEN and SYDVKM. Trimming at V came to 6 bases and at J to 5 bases, leaving 10 bases not matched to a gene. The CDR3 extends over 15 amino acids. The CDR3 region is CASSRTGTSMETQYF. In DNA form, the CDR3 reads TGTGCCAGCAGCCGAACCGGGACTAGCATGGAGACCCAGTACTTC.

The rearrangement joins TRBV27 to TRBJ2-1; D remains unclear. This CDR3 spans 12 amino acids. With 7 bases removed from V and 6 bases from J, the gap between germline ends came to 10 bases. The V gene's germline CDR1 is MNHEY and CDR2 SMNVEV (reference sequence). The CDR3 here is CASNQLGNEQFF. CDR3 coding DNA: TGTGCCAGCAACCAACTGGGCAATGAGCAGTTCTTC.

The chain joins TRBV10-3 to TRBJ2-1, with 11 bases that match TRBD2. The CDR3 runs 15 residues. Germline V gene data show CDR1 as ENHRY and CDR2 as SYGVKD. Trimming took 4 bases from V and 9 from J; bases not matched to a gene: 8. The CDR3 coding sequence is TGTGCCATCAGTGCGTCACTAGCGGGAGCAGGTGAGCAGTTCTTC. Protein product: CAISASLAGAGEQFF.

This chain links TRBV7-2 with TRBJ2-7; D not certain. The CDR3 runs 12 residues. Trimming cost V 0 bases and J 7 bases, with 7 bases left between them. Germline CDR1 and CDR2: SGHTA and FQGNSA. The CDR3 sequence is CASSLAVGEQYF. The CDR3 region has the DNA TGTGCCAGCAGCTTAGCAGTTGGGGAGCAGTACTTC.

The table lists this clone with a count of one. V usage is TRBV18 and J usage is TRBJ2-2; 8 nucleotides agree with TRBD2. Germline-derived CDR1 and CDR2 are KGHSH and LQKENI. V was clipped by 5 bases and J by 5 bases; unmatched bases: 13. CDR3 size: 17 residues. The CDR3 loop reads CASSTTRSGRGTGELFF. The CDR3 bases are TGTGCCAGCTCAACTACTCGAAGCGGGAGAGGGACCGGGGAGCTGTTTTTT. The variable domain in full, completed from reference TRBV18 and TRBJ2-2, reads NAGVMQNPRHLVRRRGQEARLRCSPMKGHSHVYWYRQLPEEGLKFMVYLQKENIIDESGMPKERFSAEFPKEGPSILRIQQVVRGDSAAYFCASSTTRSGRGTGELFFGEGSRLTVL.

V usage is TRBV7-2 and J usage is TRBJ1-6; D call uncertain. From germline, CDR1 is SGHTA and CDR2 FQGNSA. CDR3 length equals 12 residues. V dropped 6 bases and J dropped 14 bases, with 14 bases sitting between them. In DNA, the CDR3 is TGTGCCAGCAGTCAATCGATTTCGGCCCTCCACTTT. Protein: CASSQSISALHF.

The chain couples TRBV5-1 to TRBJ2-7; the D is unclear. The CDR3 has 16 amino acids. V lost 0 bases, J lost 3 bases, and 16 bases lay in between. CDR1 is SGHRS and CDR2 is YFSETQ in the germline V gene. This chain's CDR3 is CASSLEVVGLFYEQYF. CDR3 DNA sequence: TGCGCCAGCAGCTTGGAAGTAGTTGGCTTATTCTACGAGCAGTACTTC.

This sequence joins TRBV7-8 and TRBJ2-7, with 7 bases identical to TRBD1. The CDR3 has 16 residues. The J segment lost 0 bases and the V segment lost 2 bases, leaving 7 bases of the junction unmatched. Germline CDR1 SGHVS, CDR2 FQNEAQ. The CDR3 sequence is CASSLTGQPHSYEQYF. CDR3 in DNA: TGTGCCAGCAGCTTAACGGGACAGCCCCACTCCTACGAGCAGTACTTC.

V and J are TRBV5-6 and TRBJ1-1; D uncertain. Between the trimmed V and J ends, which lost 2 bases and 0 bases, there was a span of 11 bases. The CDR3 is 15 residues long. Germline CDR1 is SGHDT and CDR2 is YYEEEE. CDR3 loop: CASSLGRRMNTEAFF. DNA for the CDR3: TGTGCCAGCAGCTTAGGACGTCGGATGAACACTGAAGCTTTCTTT.

This chain joins TRBV18 and TRBJ2-3, with TRBD1 matching over 10 bases. Looked up from germline, CDR1 is KGHSH and CDR2 is LQKENI. V dropped 6 bases and J dropped 3; count of bases not matched to a gene: 6. The CDR3 is 15 amino acids. The CDR3 coding sequence is TGTGCCAGCTCGTCTCGACAGGGGGCTACAGATACGCAGTATTTT. The encoded protein is CASSSRQGATDTQYF.